These T cell receptor beta chains were read from a single sample in a study of blood T cell repertoires in COVID-19. The method was immunoSEQ multiplex PCR; TCRdb's version includes in-frame clones alone and lacks a portion of them. This table holds approximately 240,000 clones, approximately 90% found once. The sequencing sample was made of peripheral blood. The receptors originated from a woman in her thirties or forties who had recovered from COVID-19. Both conserved end residues are part of each CDR3. D genes are given only for firm matches. The size of a clone is reported for some rows only, either as once, few or many, or as a class for expanded clones.

J gene,V gene,clone size,D gene,CDR3 DNA,CDR3 protein
TRBJ2-5,TRBV20-1,.,.,TGCAGTGCTAGTGAGGGCCGGGAGACCCAGTACTTC,CSASEGRETQYF
TRBJ2-7,TRBV6-5,.,TRBD1,TGTGCCAGCAGTTACGGGAGGGACAGGGGCGAGCAGTACTTC,CASSYGRDRGEQYF
TRBJ1-2,TRBV20-1,few,.,TGCAGTGCTCTCCGGGAGGGCTACACCTTC,CSALREGYTF
TRBJ1-4,TRBV5-6,.,.,TGTGCCAGCAGCACCGGGGGGGATGAAAAACTGTTTTTT,CASSTGGDEKLFF
TRBJ1-6,TRBV6-6,.,TRBD1,TGTGCCAGCAGTGCCCCGGGACAGATACTTAATTCACCCCTCCACTTT,CASSAPGQILNSPLHF
TRBJ2-2,TRBV27,.,.,TGTGCCAGCAGTTTAGGGCCTGGCACCGGGGAGCTGTTTTTT,CASSLGPGTGELFF
TRBJ2-5,TRBV18,.,.,TGTGCCAGCTCACCCGGACTGGGAGAGACCCAGTACTTC,CASSPGLGETQYF
TRBJ2-5,TRBV7-7,.,.,TGTGCTAGCAGTGTTCGGCGGCAAGAGACCCAGTACTTC,CASSVRRQETQYF
TRBJ1-4,TRBV7-2,.,.,TGTGCCAGCAGCTTAGCGGGGCCAACTAATGAAAAACTGTTTTTT,CASSLAGPTNEKLFF
TRBJ2-7,TRBV4-3,.,TRBD2,TGCGCCAGCAGCCACAGTGGGAGGGTTTACGAGCAGTACTTC,CASSHSGRVYEQYF
TRBJ2-3,TRBV9,.,TRBD2,TGTGCCAGCAGCACCATCCCGGGGAGGGGTAGCACAGATACGCAGTATTTT,CASSTIPGRGSTDTQYF
TRBJ1-1,TRBV12-3/TRBV12-4,.,.,TGTGCCAGCAGTTTTACAGTGAACACTGAAGCTTTCTTT,CASSFTVNTEAFF
TRBJ1-2,TRBV6-2/TRBV6-3,.,.,TGTGCCAGCAGTTACGGGGCCGCACAGTCGAGGGGCTACACCTTC,CASSYGAAQSRGYTF
TRBJ1-5,TRBV2,.,.,TGTGCCAGCAGTGTAAGGAGTTATAGCAATCAGCCCCAGCATTTT,CASSVRSYSNQPQHF